The rows below give T cell receptor beta chains drawn from one sample of a study of shared clonotypes between healthy human individuals. Libraries were prepared by immunoSEQ multiplex PCR; TCRdb keeps only in-frame clonotypes and omits some of them. This table has under 600,000 clones, nearly 80% appearing once. Sample: PBMCs. Source of these receptors: a woman in her forties in good health. Some clones in this sample may be carry-over from other donors' samples. Each CDR3 is given without its conserved first and last residue.

j_call v_call cdr3_aa
TRBJ2-5 TRBV27 ASSPPGQETQY
TRBJ2-1 TRBV6-5 ASSYSYELAYNEQF
TRBJ2-7 TRBV28 ASSLYAEKFHEQY
TRBJ2-1 TRBV28 ASSYRREVPNEQF
TRBJ2-5 TRBV28 ASSPLRTAQETQY
TRBJ1-2 TRBV6-5 ASSGGVNDGYT
TRBJ2-2 TRBV13 ASSPGTGTGELF
TRBJ2-1 TRBV6-4 ASSDSSSGRNLF
- TRBV11-2 ASSWGLSGYEQY
TRBJ2-1 TRBV7-9 ASSFVAGVTGYNEQF
TRBJ2-1 TRBV5-1 ASSLDTSGYNEQF
TRBJ2-5 TRBV9 ASSPRGAPVQETQY
TRBJ2-2 TRBV7-3 ASSLGGRVGRGELF
TRBJ2-7 TRBV5-4 ASSLASRGPNEQY
TRBJ2-1 TRBV7-9 ASSLEGQSNEQF
TRBJ2-7 TRBV5-4 ASSWEPGTAIYEQY
TRBJ1-4 TRBV7-9 ASSQGGEKLF
TRBJ1-5 TRBV19 ASSPGPHNQPQH
TRBJ2-5 TRBV5-5 ASSAGQWEETQY
TRBJ2-2 TRBV9 ASSVGTSTGELF
TRBJ1-2 TRBV30 AWRDRGYYGYT
TRBJ2-2 TRBV4-2 ASSHWSAGRITPNTGELF
TRBJ2-7 TRBV4-3 ASSQDDGGREQY
TRBJ1-5 TRBV5-1 ASSLTGGYSNQPQH
TRBJ1-1 TRBV5-1 ASSLQGAEAF
TRBJ2-1 TRBV2 ASSEGSGRARRQF
TRBJ1-4 TRBV11-2 ASSPGQPNEKLF
TRBJ2-1 TRBV7-8 ASRGSYNEQF
TRBJ1-1 TRBV6-1 ASSEAVTAMNTEAF
TRBJ2-7 TRBV5-1 ASSWVAGTAYEQY
TRBJ2-1 TRBV9 ASSVAGTSGYNEQF
TRBJ2-6 TRBV2 ASSEGQIYSGANVLT
TRBJ1-1 TRBV11-2 ASSFDTEAF
TRBJ2-1 TRBV19 ASNGRTGNEQF
TRBJ1-5 TRBV7-8 ASSLSGGSNQPQH
TRBJ2-2 TRBV4-1 ASSQGASSGRPRAGELF
TRBJ1-5 TRBV7-8 ASSPDRGNQPQH
TRBJ2-7 TRBV5-3 ARSVRTETYEQY
TRBJ2-3 TRBV4-2 ASSHRVSEGRPDTQY
TRBJ2-3 TRBV6-5 ASSYPGTSGYTQY
TRBJ2-5 TRBV9 ASSRTSGEETQY
TRBJ2-7 TRBV10-2 ASSPRQGSGEQY
TRBJ1-2 TRBV11-3 ASSLGAWARVYYGYT
TRBJ1-5 TRBV7-8 ASSLQENQPQH
TRBJ1-2 TRBV30 AWSEQAGGHT
TRBJ2-2 TRBV29-1 SASNRVPTGELF
TRBJ2-7 TRBV9 ASSVERLAGDEQY
TRBJ1-5 TRBV10-3 AIGQGRGSDQPQH